The 30 T cell receptor beta chains listed next were all sequenced from one sample in a study of siplizumab effects on memory and regulatory T cells. Libraries were prepared by immunoSEQ multiplex PCR; TCRdb keeps only in-frame clonotypes and omits some of them. The sample consists of 87,000 or so clones, roughly 94% of them appearing once. The sequencing sample was made of non-Treg CD4+ T cells sorted from blood. Receptor source: a human donor in good health.

V is TRBV21-1 and J is TRBJ2-1. TRBV21-1 is reported as a pseudogene. There are 17 residues in the CDR3. The CDR3 DNA sequence: TGTGCCAGCAGCAAAGTAGTTCTTGGGGGGCCCAGTTGGAAGCAGTTCTTC. Its protein is CASSKVVLGGPSWKQFF.

CDR3 in DNA: TGTGCCTGGAGTGCCATGGGACAAGCTTTCTTT. It codes for CAWSAMGQAFF. The chain combines TRBV30 with TRBJ1-1; D perhaps matches TRBD1 (5 bases). V was shortened by 1 base and J by 9 bases, with 9 bases between the two germline ends. The CDR3 runs to 11 residues. Germline CDR1 is GTSNPN and CDR2 is SVGIG (reference sequence).

This chain connects TRBV5-1 to TRBJ2-3, with D maybe TRBD1 (8 bases). CDR3 length: 15 amino acids. Trimming took 3 bases from V and 4 from J, leaving 15 bases between them. CDR1 is SGHRS and CDR2 is YFSETQ in the germline V gene. The CDR3: CASSSGQGGADTQYF. The CDR3 DNA sequence: TGCGCCAGCAGCTCTGGACAGGGAGGGGCAGATACGCAGTATTTT.

This rearrangement joins TRBV21-1 to TRBJ1-1. TRBV21-1 is a documented pseudogene. CDR3 size: 15 residues. CDR3 sequence (DNA): TGTGCCAGCACCCCCGGAAGGGTTCAGAACACTGAAGCTTTCTTT. Its translation: CASTPGRVQNTEAFF.

The chain couples TRBV10-1 to TRBJ2-3, with 7 bases matching TRBD2. The trim removed 5 bases at V and 10 bases at J, leaving 9 bases unmatched. CDR1 is WNHNN and CDR2 is SYGVQD in the germline V gene (reference sequence). This CDR3 has 13 residues. The CDR3 nucleotides are TGCGCCAGCAGTACCCGGGGGGATAGCGCGCAGTATTTT. Protein product: CASSTRGDSAQYF.

The V and J genes are TRBV27 and TRBJ2-6, with unresolved D. Deletions cut 5 bases from V and 1 base from J, with 3 bases between. Germline CDR1 is MNHEY and CDR2 is SMNVEV (reference sequence). This CDR3 region has 13 residues. CDR3 amino acids: CASSKSGANVLTF. CDR3 bases: TGTGCCAGCAGTAAGTCTGGGGCCAACGTCCTGACTTTC.

This chain joins TRBV19 and TRBJ2-7; TRBD1 matches at 7 bases. The germline CDR1 and CDR2 sequences are LNHDA and SQIVND (reference sequence). Unmatched junction bases numbered 4, after V lost 5 bases and J lost 3 bases. This CDR3 contains 13 residues. The CDR3 sequence is CASSFRQGYEQYF. In DNA form, the CDR3 reads TGTGCCAGTAGTTTTCGACAGGGCTACGAGCAGTACTTC.

The chain uses TRBV4-2 and TRBJ2-7; TRBD2 matches at 14 bases. V gave up 4 bases and J gave up 7 bases; unmatched junction bases: 12. The CDR3 runs 17 residues. Germline loops: CDR1 LGHNA, CDR2 YNFKEQ. The CDR3 region has the DNA TGTGCCAGCAGCCGGACCGGACTAGCGGGGGGTTCGCGGGAGCAGTACTTC. This codes for CASSRTGLAGGSREQYF.

This chain links TRBV2 with TRBJ2-3; no definite D call. Trimming removed 0 bases from V and 6 bases from J, with 7 bases in between. CDR1 SNHLY and CDR2 FYNNEI come from the germline V gene. The CDR3 consists of 13 residues. CDR3: CASSEATSDTQYF. As DNA, the CDR3 is TGTGCCAGCAGTGAAGCTACGTCCGATACGCAGTATTTT.

This chain uses TRBV9 with TRBJ1-1, with D hard to call. V was shortened by 0 bases and J by 4 bases, with 13 bases between the two germline ends. CDR1 is SGDLS, CDR2 YYNGEE, per germline. There are 15 residues in the CDR3. DNA for the CDR3: TGTGCCAGCAGCGTAGGGTTGGGTAGGGCCACTGAAGCTTTCTTT. Protein product: CASSVGLGRATEAFF.

The chain uses TRBV11-3 and TRBJ1-1, with 12 bases matching TRBD1. The CDR3 contains 20 residues. Losses at the gene ends were 1 base for V and 5 bases for J; bases not matched to a gene: 17. Germline CDR1 reads SGHNT; CDR2 reads YENEEA. The CDR3 loop reads CASSLVGQGAGGTGSTEAFF. DNA for the CDR3: TGTGCCAGCAGCTTAGTGGGACAGGGGGCGGGGGGCACAGGGTCGACTGAAGCTTTCTTT.

The chain carries TRBV7-2 and TRBJ1-3; 7 bases line up with TRBD1. CDR3 length: 17 residues. V shed 2 bases and J 4 bases; nucleotides not matched to a gene: 11. CDR1 and CDR2 (germline): SGHTA, FQGNSA. The CDR3 DNA is TGTGCCAGCAGCTTAACGGCGGGAACAGGGGCCGGAAACACCATATATTTT. Translated: CASSLTAGTGAGNTIYF.

V usage is TRBV7-9 and J usage is TRBJ2-5; 9 positions match TRBD2. There are 15 residues in the CDR3. The germline V gene has CDR1 SEHNR and CDR2 FQNEAQ (reference sequence). J gave up 2 bases and V 4 bases, and 5 bases lay outside the gene matches. The CDR3 nucleotides are TGTGCCAGCAGCTACCCTGCGGGGGGGCAAGAGACCCAGTACTTC. This codes for CASSYPAGGQETQYF.

The V gene is TRBV30, the J gene TRBJ1-2; D remains ambiguous. This CDR3 spans 13 amino acids. Trimming cost V 2 bases and J 7 bases, with 14 bases left between them. The V gene's germline CDR1 is GTSNPN and CDR2 SVGIG (reference sequence). The CDR3, as DNA: TGTGCCTGGAGTACCCGTAGGCGGGGTGGCTACACCTTC. Translating it yields CAWSTRRRGGYTF. The full variable domain, with the rest looked up from reference TRBV30 and TRBJ1-2, is SQTIHQWPATLVQPVGSPLSLECTVEGTSNPNLYWYRQAAGRGLQLLFYSVGIGQISSEVPQNLSASRPQDRQFILSSKKLLLSDSGFYLCAWSTRRRGGYTFGSGTRLTVV.

The chain couples TRBV19 to TRBJ2-1; 7 bases map to TRBD2. This CDR3 has 12 residues. The V and J ends lost 10 bases and 4 bases, in that order; junction bases with no gene match: 4. Per the germline V gene, CDR1 is LNHDA and CDR2 is SQIVND (reference sequence). In DNA form, the CDR3 reads TGTGCCACTAGGACTAGATACAATGAGCAGTTCTTC. Residues: CATRTRYNEQFF. Variable domain in full (rest from reference TRBV19 and TRBJ2-1): DGGITQSPKYLFRKEGQNVTLSCEQNLNHDAMYWYRQDPGQGLRLIYYSQIVNDFQKGDIAEGYSVSREKKESFPLTVTSAQKNPTAFYLCATRTRYNEQFFGPGTRLTVL.

This chain links TRBV4-2 with TRBJ2-7, with 11 bases matching TRBD2. Per the germline V gene, CDR1 is LGHNA and CDR2 is YNFKEQ. With V trimmed by 5 bases and J by 3 bases, 3 bases remained unmatched. CDR3 size: 14 residues. This CDR3 reads CASSSGTSGYEQYF. The CDR3 DNA reads as TGTGCCAGCAGCTCAGGGACTAGCGGCTACGAGCAGTACTTC.

V usage is TRBV19 and J usage is TRBJ2-2, with D perhaps matching TRBD2 (6 bases). V was cut by 7 bases and J by 1 base, with 19 bases left in between. Germline V lookup: CDR1 LNHDA, CDR2 SQIVND (reference sequence). The CDR3 covers 17 residues. CDR3 sequence (DNA): TGTGCCAGTAACCCAGGAAGCGGGCGGAGGAACACCGGGGAGCTGTTTTTT. Amino acid sequence: CASNPGSGRRNTGELFF.

The rearrangement links TRBV5-6 to TRBJ2-1, with D perhaps matching TRBD2 (5 bases). The CDR3 loop spans 16 amino acids. In germline, CDR1 is SGHDT, CDR2 YYEEEE. V was trimmed by 0 bases and J by 2 bases, leaving 12 bases between them. The CDR3 sequence is CASSLGPGGTYNEQFF. DNA of the CDR3: TGTGCCAGCAGCTTGGGCCCCGGAGGCACCTACAATGAGCAGTTCTTC. The whole variable domain, remainder taken from reference TRBV5-6 and TRBJ2-1, is DAGVTQSPTHLIKTRGQQVTLRCSPKSGHDTVSWYQQALGQGPQFIFQYYEEEERQRGNFPDRFSGHQFPNYSSELNVNALLLGDSALYLCASSLGPGGTYNEQFFGPGTRLTVL.

V gene TRBV6-1 combines with J gene TRBJ2-3; 9 bases match TRBD1. The CDR3 is made up of 13 amino acids. The germline V gene encodes CDR1 MNHNS and CDR2 SASEGT. J was trimmed by 10 bases and V by 6 bases; bases with no gene match: 8. For the CDR3, the DNA is TGTGCCAGCAGGGGACAGGGAGGGCGGGCGCAGTATTTT. Amino acid sequence: CASRGQGGRAQYF.

The chain uses TRBV19 and TRBJ1-5, with 11 bases matching TRBD1. The germline gives CDR1 LNHDA, CDR2 SQIVND (reference sequence). J was trimmed by 6 bases and V by 3 bases; bases with no gene match: 4. The CDR3 runs 15 residues. CDR3 coding DNA: TGTGCCAGTAGTATCCGGGACAGGGGGTCTCAGCCCCAGCATTTT. Residues: CASSIRDRGSQPQHF.

V gene TRBV6-1 combines with J gene TRBJ2-1; D unresolved. Germline-derived CDR1 and CDR2 are MNHNS and SASEGT. The CDR3 sequence is 16 residues long. V was pared by 2 bases and J by 0 bases, with 11 bases between. The chain's CDR3 is CASSETPPPSYNEQFF. The CDR3, as DNA: TGTGCCAGCAGTGAAACGCCCCCACCCTCCTACAATGAGCAGTTCTTC.

The gene calls are TRBV7-9 and TRBJ2-3; D is unclear. The length of the CDR3 is 11 residues. V was trimmed by 4 bases and J by 4 bases, leaving 3 bases between them. Germline values: CDR1 SEHNR, CDR2 FQNEAQ (reference sequence). CDR3 residues: CASSSSDTQYF. The CDR3 DNA reads TGTGCCAGCAGCTCCTCAGATACGCAGTATTTT.

V is TRBV4-1 and J is TRBJ1-2; D is unclear. Trimming left V 0 bases short and J 2 bases short, with 4 bases between. Looked up from germline, CDR1 is MGHRA and CDR2 is YSYEKL. The CDR3 sequence is 13 residues long. The CDR3 loop is CASSQDGNYGYTF. DNA of the CDR3: TGCGCCAGCAGCCAAGATGGGAACTATGGCTACACCTTC.

The chain combines TRBV9 with TRBJ1-1; maybe TRBD1 (5 bases). Trimming cost V 0 bases and J 0 bases, with 18 bases left between them. Germline CDR1 and CDR2: SGDLS and YYNGEE. This CDR3 has 18 residues. CDR3 DNA sequence: TGTGCCAGCAGCGTAGGGGCCATACCGGGGGGAATGAACACTGAAGCTTTCTTT. Translated, it gives CASSVGAIPGGMNTEAFF.

The chain employs TRBV9 and TRBJ1-2, with D tentatively TRBD1 (6 bases). The CDR3 has 14 residues. The V end lost 4 bases, the J end lost 1 base, and 11 bases lay between the germline ends. Germline CDR1 reads SGDLS; CDR2 reads YYNGEE. CDR3 loop: CASSTGQFNYGYTF. The CDR3 region has the DNA TGTGCCAGCAGCACAGGACAGTTTAACTATGGCTACACCTTC.

The V call is TRBV5-1, the J call TRBJ2-2; D is undetermined. This CDR3 has 16 amino acids. CDR1 is SGHRS, CDR2 YFSETQ, per germline. Trimming took 0 bases from V and 0 from J, leaving 9 bases between them. This CDR3 reads CASSLEGQANTGELFF. In nucleotides, the CDR3 is TGCGCCAGCAGCTTGGAGGGCCAGGCGAACACCGGGGAGCTGTTTTTT.

The rearrangement links TRBV2 to TRBJ2-1; 14 bases map to TRBD2. The CDR3 totals 16 residues. Trimming at V came to 6 bases and at J to 7 bases, leaving 8 bases not matched to a gene. Germline V gene data show CDR1 as SNHLY and CDR2 as FYNNEI. The CDR3 loop is CASRRLAGGLGNEQFF. DNA of the CDR3: TGTGCCAGCAGACGACTAGCGGGGGGGCTTGGTAATGAGCAGTTCTTC.

J is TRBJ2-1 and V is TRBV15; 8 bases map to TRBD1. Trimming took 1 base from V and 8 from J; bases not matched to a gene: 4. Germline CDR1 and CDR2: LNHNV and YYDKDF (reference sequence). The CDR3 is made up of 14 amino acids. CDR3 residues: CATSRGQGAYEQFF. CDR3 coding DNA: TGTGCCACCAGCAGAGGGCAGGGGGCCTATGAGCAGTTCTTC.

This chain links TRBV6-1 with TRBJ1-5; 9 positions match TRBD1. The J segment lost 7 bases and the V segment lost 6 bases, leaving 7 bases of the junction unmatched. This CDR3 spans 14 amino acids. Germline V gene lookup returns CDR1 MNHNS and CDR2 SASEGT. CDR3 in DNA: TGTGCCAGCAGAACAGGGGGCCCGGGGCAGCCCCAGCATTTT. Protein: CASRTGGPGQPQHF.

V and J are TRBV2 and TRBJ1-1; a possible D gene is TRBD1 (5 bases). The CDR3 has 15 residues. Per the germline V gene, CDR1 is SNHLY and CDR2 is FYNNEI. V was cut by 3 bases and J by 0 bases, with 11 bases left in between. The CDR3: CASSDWGTLNTEAFF. DNA for the CDR3: TGTGCCAGCAGTGACTGGGGCACCTTGAACACTGAAGCTTTCTTT.